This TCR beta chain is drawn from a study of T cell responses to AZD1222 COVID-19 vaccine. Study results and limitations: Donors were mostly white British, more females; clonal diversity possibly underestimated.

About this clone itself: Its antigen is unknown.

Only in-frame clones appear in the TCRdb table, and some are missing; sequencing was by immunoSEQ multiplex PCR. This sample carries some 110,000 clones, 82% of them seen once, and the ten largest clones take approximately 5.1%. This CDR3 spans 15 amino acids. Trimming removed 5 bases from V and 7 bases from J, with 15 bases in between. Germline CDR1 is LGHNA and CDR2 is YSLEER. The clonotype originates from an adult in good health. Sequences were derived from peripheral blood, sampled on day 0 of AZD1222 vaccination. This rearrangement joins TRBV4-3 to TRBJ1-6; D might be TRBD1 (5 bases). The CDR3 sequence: CASSSSQGNNSPLHF. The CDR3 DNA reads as TGCGCCAGCAGCTCGTCTCAGGGAAACAATTCACCCCTCCACTTT.